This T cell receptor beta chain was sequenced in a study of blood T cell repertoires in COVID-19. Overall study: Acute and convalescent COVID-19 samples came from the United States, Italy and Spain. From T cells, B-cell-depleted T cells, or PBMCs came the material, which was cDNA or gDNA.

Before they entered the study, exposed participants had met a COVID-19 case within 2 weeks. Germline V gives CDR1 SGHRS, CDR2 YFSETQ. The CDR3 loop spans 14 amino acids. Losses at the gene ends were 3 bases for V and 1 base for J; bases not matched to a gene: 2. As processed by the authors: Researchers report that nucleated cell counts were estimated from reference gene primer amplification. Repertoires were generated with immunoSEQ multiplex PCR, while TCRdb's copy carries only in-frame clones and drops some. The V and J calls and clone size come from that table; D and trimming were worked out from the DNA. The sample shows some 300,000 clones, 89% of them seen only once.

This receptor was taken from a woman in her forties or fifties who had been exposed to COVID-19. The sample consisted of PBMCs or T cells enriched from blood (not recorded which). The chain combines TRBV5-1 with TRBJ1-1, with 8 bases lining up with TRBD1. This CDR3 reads CASSWGQANTEAFF. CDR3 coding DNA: TGCGCCAGCAGCTGGGGACAGGCGAACACTGAAGCTTTCTTT.